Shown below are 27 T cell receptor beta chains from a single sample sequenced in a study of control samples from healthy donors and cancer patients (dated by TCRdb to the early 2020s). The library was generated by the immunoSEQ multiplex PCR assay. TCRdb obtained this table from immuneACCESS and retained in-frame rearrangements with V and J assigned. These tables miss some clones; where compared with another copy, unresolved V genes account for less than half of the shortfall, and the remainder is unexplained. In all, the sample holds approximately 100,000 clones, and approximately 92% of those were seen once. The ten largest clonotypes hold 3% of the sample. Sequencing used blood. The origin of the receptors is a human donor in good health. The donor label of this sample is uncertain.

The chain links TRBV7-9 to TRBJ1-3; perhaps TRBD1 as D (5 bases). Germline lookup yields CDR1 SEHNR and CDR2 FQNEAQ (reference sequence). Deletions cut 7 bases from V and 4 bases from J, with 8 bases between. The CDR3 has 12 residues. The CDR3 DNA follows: TGTGCCAGCACCGGGGCCGGAAACACCATATATTTT. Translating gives CASTGAGNTIYF.

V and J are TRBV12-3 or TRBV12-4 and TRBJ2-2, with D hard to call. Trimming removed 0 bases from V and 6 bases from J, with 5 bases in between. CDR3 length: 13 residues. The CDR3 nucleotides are TGTGCCAGCAGTTTAGCGCGGTCCGGGGAGCTGTTTTTT. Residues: CASSLARSGELFF.

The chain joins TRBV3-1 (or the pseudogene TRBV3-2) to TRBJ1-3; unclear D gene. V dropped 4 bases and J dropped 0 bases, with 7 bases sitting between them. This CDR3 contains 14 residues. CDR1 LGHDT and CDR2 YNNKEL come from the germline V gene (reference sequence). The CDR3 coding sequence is TGTGCCAGCAGCCGCCTGATCTCTGGAAACACCATATATTTT. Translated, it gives CASSRLISGNTIYF.

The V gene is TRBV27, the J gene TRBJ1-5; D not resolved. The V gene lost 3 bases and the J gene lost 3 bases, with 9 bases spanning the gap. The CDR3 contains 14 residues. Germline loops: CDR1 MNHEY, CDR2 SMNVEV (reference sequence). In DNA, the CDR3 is TGTGCCAGCAGTTTCGAAGGGATCAATCAGCCCCAGCATTTT. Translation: CASSFEGINQPQHF.

CDR3 DNA: TGTGCCAGCTCCTGGGAAGTGGGCTCCTACAATGAGCAGTTCTTC. Its protein is CASSWEVGSYNEQFF. V and J are TRBV18 and TRBJ2-1, with D unclear. The CDR3 loop spans 15 amino acids. V lost 6 bases, J lost 0 bases, and 12 bases lay in between. Germline CDR1 reads KGHSH; CDR2 reads LQKENI.

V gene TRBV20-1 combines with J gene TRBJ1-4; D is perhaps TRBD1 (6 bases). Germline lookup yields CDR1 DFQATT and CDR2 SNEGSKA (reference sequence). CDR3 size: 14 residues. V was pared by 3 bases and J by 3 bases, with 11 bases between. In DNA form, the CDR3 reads TGCAGTGCTAGTCAGGGACACCCTAATGAAAAACTGTTTTTT. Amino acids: CSASQGHPNEKLFF.

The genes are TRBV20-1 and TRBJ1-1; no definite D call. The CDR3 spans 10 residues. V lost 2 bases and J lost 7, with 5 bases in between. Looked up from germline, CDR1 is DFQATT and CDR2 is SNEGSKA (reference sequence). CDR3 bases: TGCAGTGCTAGACGAATTGAAGCTTTCTTT. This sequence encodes CSARRIEAFF.

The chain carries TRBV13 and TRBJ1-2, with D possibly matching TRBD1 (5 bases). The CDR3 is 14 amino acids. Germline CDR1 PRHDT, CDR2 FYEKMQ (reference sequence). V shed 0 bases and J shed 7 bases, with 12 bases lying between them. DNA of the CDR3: TGTGCCAGCAGCTTAGGGGTCGACAGACCTGGCTACACCTTC. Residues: CASSLGVDRPGYTF.

This chain's CDR3 is CASSLDWEEYF. The CDR3 DNA is TGTGCCAGCAGCCTGGACTGGGAGGAGTATTTT. The chain combines TRBV7-2 with TRBJ2-3; D is perhaps TRBD2 (6 bases). Germline assignment: CDR1 SGHTA and CDR2 FQGNSA. There are 11 residues in the CDR3. Trimming shortened V by 5 bases and J by 13 bases, and 13 bases separated the two germline ends.

CDR3 in amino acids: CATSELEGAGYTF. The CDR3 DNA reads TGTGCCACCAGTGAATTGGAGGGGGCAGGCTACACCTTC. This chain links TRBV24-1 with TRBJ1-2; 7 bases fit TRBD1. The CDR3 runs 13 residues. Germline CDR1 KGHDR, CDR2 SFDVKD. V lost 4 bases and J lost 8; bases outside the gene matches: 6.

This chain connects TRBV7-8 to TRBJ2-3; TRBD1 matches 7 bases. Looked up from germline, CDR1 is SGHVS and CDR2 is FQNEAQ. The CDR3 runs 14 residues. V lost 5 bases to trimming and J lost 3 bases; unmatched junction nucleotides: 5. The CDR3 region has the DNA TGTGCCAGCAGCACTCGACAGGGTACAGATACGCAGTATTTT. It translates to CASSTRQGTDTQYF. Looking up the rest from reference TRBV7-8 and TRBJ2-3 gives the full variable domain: GAGVSQSPRYKVAKRGQDVALRCDPISGHVSLFWYQQALGQGPEFLTYFQNEAQLDKSGLPSDRFFAERPEGSVSTLKIQRTQQEDSAVYLCASSTRQGTDTQYFGPGTRLTVL.

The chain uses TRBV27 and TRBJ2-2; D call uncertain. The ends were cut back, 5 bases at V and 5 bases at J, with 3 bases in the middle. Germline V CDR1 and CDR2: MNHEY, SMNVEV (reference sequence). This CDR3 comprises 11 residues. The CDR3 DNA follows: TGTGCCAGCAGTCGAACCGGGGAGCTGTTTTTT. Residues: CASSRTGELFF.

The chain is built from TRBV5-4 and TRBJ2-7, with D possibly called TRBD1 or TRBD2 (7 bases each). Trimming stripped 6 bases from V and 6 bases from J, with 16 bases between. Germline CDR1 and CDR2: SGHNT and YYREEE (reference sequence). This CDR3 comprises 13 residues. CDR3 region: CASTTQGGSEQYF. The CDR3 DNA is TGTGCCAGCACCACCCAGGGGGGGTCCGAGCAGTACTTC.

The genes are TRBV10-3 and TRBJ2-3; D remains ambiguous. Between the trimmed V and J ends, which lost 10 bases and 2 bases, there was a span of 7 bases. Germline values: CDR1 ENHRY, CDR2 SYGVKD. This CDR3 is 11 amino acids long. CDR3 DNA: TGTGCCACCAAGACCACAGATACGCAGTATTTT. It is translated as CATKTTDTQYF.

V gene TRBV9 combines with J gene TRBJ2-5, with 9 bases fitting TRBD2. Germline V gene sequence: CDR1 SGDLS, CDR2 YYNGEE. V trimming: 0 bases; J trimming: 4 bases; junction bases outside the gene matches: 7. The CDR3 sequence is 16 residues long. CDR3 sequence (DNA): TGTGCCAGCAGCGTAGGACAGCGGGGGGTGTCAGAGACCCAGTACTTC. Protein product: CASSVGQRGVSETQYF. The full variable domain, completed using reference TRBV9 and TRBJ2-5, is DSGVTQTPKHLITATGQRVTLRCSPRSGDLSVYWYQQSLDQGLQFLIQYYNGEERAKGNILERFSAQQFPDLHSELNLSSLELGDSALYFCASSVGQRGVSETQYFGPGTRLLVL.

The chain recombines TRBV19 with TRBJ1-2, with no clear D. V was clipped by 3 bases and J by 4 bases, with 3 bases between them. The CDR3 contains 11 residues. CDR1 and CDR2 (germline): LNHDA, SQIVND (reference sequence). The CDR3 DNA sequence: TGTGCCAGTAGTATCGCCTATGGCTACACCTTC. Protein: CASSIAYGYTF.

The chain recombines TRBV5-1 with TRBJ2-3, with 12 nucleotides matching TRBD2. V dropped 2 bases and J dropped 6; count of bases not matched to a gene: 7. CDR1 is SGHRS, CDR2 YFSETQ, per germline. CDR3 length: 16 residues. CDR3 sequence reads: CASSLPTSGGGDTQYF. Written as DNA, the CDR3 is TGCGCCAGCAGCTTACCGACTAGCGGGGGCGGGGATACGCAGTATTTT.

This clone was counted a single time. The CDR3: CASNKKQGPINQPQHF. In nucleotides, the CDR3 is TGTGCCAGTAACAAAAAACAGGGGCCCATCAATCAGCCCCAGCATTTT. V usage is TRBV19 and J usage is TRBJ1-5; 7 nucleotides agree with TRBD1. CDR1 and CDR2 from the germline V gene are LNHDA and SQIVND (reference sequence). The CDR3 is made up of 16 amino acids. Trimming removed 7 bases from V and 3 bases from J; junction bases left unmatched: 12. The variable domain in full, completed from reference TRBV19 and TRBJ1-5, reads DGGITQSPKYLFRKEGQNVTLSCEQNLNHDAMYWYRQDPGQGLRLIYYSQIVNDFQKGDIAEGYSVSREKKESFPLTVTSAQKNPTAFYLCASNKKQGPINQPQHFGDGTRLSIL.

CDR3 in amino acids: CAISESRTTGGAGANVLTF. The CDR3 DNA reads as TGTGCCATCAGTGAGTCCCGCACAACAGGGGGCGCTGGGGCCAACGTCCTGACTTTC. The chain employs TRBV10-3 and TRBJ2-6; TRBD1 aligns across 9 bases. CDR1 is ENHRY, CDR2 SYGVKD, per germline. V was pared by 0 bases and J by 2 bases, with 8 bases of the junction left unmatched. This CDR3 has 19 amino acids.

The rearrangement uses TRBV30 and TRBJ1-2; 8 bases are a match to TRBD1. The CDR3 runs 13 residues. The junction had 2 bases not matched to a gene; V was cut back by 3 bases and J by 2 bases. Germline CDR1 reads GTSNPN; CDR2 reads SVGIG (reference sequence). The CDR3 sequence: CAWRTGANYGYTF. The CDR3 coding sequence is TGTGCCTGGAGGACAGGGGCCAACTATGGCTACACCTTC.

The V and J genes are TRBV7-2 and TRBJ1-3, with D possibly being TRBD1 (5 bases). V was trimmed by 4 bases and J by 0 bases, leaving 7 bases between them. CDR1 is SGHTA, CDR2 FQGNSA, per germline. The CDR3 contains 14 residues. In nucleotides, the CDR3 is TGTGCCAGCAGCTCGCAGGGCTCTGGAAACACCATATATTTT. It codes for CASSSQGSGNTIYF.

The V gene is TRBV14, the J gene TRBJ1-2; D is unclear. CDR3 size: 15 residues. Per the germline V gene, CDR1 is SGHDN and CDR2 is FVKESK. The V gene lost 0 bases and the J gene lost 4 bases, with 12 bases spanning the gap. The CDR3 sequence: CASSQDPGVPYGYTF. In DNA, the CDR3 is TGTGCCAGCAGCCAAGATCCGGGCGTACCCTATGGCTACACCTTC.

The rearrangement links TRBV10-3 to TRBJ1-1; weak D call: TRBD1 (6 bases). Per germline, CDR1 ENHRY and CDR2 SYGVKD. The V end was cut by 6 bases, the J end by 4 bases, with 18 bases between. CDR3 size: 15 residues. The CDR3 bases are TGTGCCATCAGCGATTCCTGGGGGCCAGTCACTGAAGCTTTCTTT. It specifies CAISDSWGPVTEAFF.

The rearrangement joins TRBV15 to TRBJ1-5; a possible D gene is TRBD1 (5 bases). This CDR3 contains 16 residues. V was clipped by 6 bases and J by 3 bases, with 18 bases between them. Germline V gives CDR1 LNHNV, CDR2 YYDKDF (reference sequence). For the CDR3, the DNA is TGTGCCACCAGAATGAATCAGGGACCCTACAATCAGCCCCAGCATTTT. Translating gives CATRMNQGPYNQPQHF. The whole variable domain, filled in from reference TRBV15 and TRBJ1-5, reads DAMVIQNPRYQVTQFGKPVTLSCSQTLNHNVMYWYQQKSSQAPKLLFHYYDKDFNNEADTPDNFQSRRPNTSFCFLDIRSPGLGDTAMYLCATRMNQGPYNQPQHFGDGTRLSIL.

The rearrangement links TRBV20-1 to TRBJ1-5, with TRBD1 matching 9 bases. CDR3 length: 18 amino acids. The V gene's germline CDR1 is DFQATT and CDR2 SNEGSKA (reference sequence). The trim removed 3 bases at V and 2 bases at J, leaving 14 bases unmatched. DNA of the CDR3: TGCAGTGCTAGTGAGGGGACAGGGCTCGGGTTAGGCAATCAGCCCCAGCATTTT. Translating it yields CSASEGTGLGLGNQPQHF.

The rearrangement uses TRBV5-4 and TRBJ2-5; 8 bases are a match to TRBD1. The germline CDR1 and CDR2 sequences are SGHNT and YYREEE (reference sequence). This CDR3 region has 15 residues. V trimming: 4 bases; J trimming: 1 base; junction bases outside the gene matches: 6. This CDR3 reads CASSPGDRGQETQYF. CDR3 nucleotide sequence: TGTGCCAGCAGCCCCGGCGACAGGGGCCAAGAGACCCAGTACTTC.

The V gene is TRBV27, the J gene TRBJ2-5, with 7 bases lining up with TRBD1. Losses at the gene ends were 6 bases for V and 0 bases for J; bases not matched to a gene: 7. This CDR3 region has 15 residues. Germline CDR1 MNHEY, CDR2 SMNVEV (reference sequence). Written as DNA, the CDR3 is TGTGCCAGCAGCCTACGGGACAGACACCAAGAGACCCAGTACTTC. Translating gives CASSLRDRHQETQYF.